This is a list of T cell receptor beta chains from one sample in a study of OX40 agonist ivuxolimab in advanced cancers. Assay used: immunoSEQ multiplex PCR; TCRdb lists only in-frame clones, some missing. The table records 25,000 to 35,000 clones, 84% of them present only once. The sequences come from CD4+ or CD8+ T cells sorted from blood, collected in a trial of the OX40 agonist ivuxolimab. Receptors were obtained from an adult with an advanced solid tumor such as melanoma, head and neck, liver or kidney cancer. The conserved cysteine and the conserved F or W are not part of the CDR3 here.

>TRBV6-5|TRBJ2-7
ASSSTGPHEQY
>TRBV6-1|TRBJ2-3
ASSELAGGRDTQY
>TRBV14|TRBJ2-7
ASSLGRIEQY
>TRBV27|TRBJ1-2
ASSDTGGYGYT
>TRBV28|TRBJ2-5
ASSLRTPLETQY
>TRBV7-6|TRBJ2-1
ASSLAGTRHEQF
>TRBV5-4|TRBJ2-3
ASSLVGSSTDTQY
>TRBV6-1|TRBJ2-1
ASSVQTSDYNEQF
>TRBV14|TRBJ2-3
ASSPETSGGPTDTQY
>TRBV9|TRBJ1-1
ASSTSGANTEAF
>TRBV15|TRBJ2-5
ATSNPLQTAQETQY
>TRBV7-9|TRBJ1-2
ASSLQRNWANYGYT
>TRBV10-3|TRBJ2-7
AITRGVPNFYEQY
>TRBV5-1|TRBJ2-3
ASRETDTQY
>TRBV30|TRBJ2-7
AWSFTGTDRYEQY
>TRBV6-6|TRBJ2-7
ASSYSTRPESYEQY
>TRBV6-1|TRBJ1-1
AIRGNTEAF
>TRBV5-4|TRBJ2-3
ASSFWGAYGGTDTQY
>TRBV6-4|TRBJ1-6
ASSDGEGGNSPLH
>TRBV30|TRBJ1-4
ACHGTGGGNEKLF
>TRBV14|TRBJ2-1
ASSQKGTGGFNEQF
>TRBV27|TRBJ2-3
ASSWTVNADTQY
>TRBV7-9|TRBJ2-3
ASSFPGTSGRGSTDTQY
>TRBV9|TRBJ2-3
ASSRAPGLPTDTQY
>TRBV6-6|TRBJ2-3
ASSLAGDPDTQY
>TRBV21-1|TRBJ2-1
ASTNRYNEQF
>TRBV15|TRBJ1-4
ATSRDLSFEKLF
>TRBV29-1|TRBJ1-1
SVEEGWDTEAF